A selection of T cell receptor beta chains follows, all from one sample in a study of shared clonotypes between healthy human individuals. The method was immunoSEQ multiplex PCR; TCRdb's version includes in-frame clones alone and lacks a portion of them. The data contain 2 million to 2.5 million clones, more than 85% of them singletons. The source material was naive CD4+ T cells from PBMCs. The receptors were sampled from a man aged 18 to 30 in good health. Some clones in this sample may be carry-over from other donors' samples. Each CDR3 is given with its conserved first and last residue. Each record gives: J gene, D gene, V gene, clone size, CDR3 DNA, CDR3 protein. The D gene is left open where the match is weak. A row's size may be missing; if present it is once, few, many or a size class.

TRBJ1-1 . TRBV7-8 . TGTGCCAGCAGCCAACAAGCACAGGGTTCCACTGAAGCTTTCTTT CASSQQAQGSTEAFF
TRBJ2-3 . TRBV5-6 . TGTGCCAGCAGCCCCTACACAGGTTTTGTATACACAGATACGCAGTATTTT CASSPYTGFVYTDTQYF
TRBJ1-2 . TRBV19 . TGTGCCAGTAGTATAGTTGGTCAGACCTATGGCTACACCTTC CASSIVGQTYGYTF
TRBJ2-2 . TRBV7-3 . TGTGCCAGCAGCTACGGACCTACAGGGAGTGGCGGGGAGCTGTTTTTT CASSYGPTGSGGELFF
TRBJ2-7 . TRBV6-5 once TGTGCCAGCAGATCCTCAGGGGGGGTCGAGCAGTACTTC CASRSSGGVEQYF
TRBJ2-3 . TRBV7-3 . TGTGCCAGCAGCTGGACAGCCTCCACAGATACGCAGTATTTT CASSWTASTDTQYF
TRBJ1-5 . TRBV2 once TGTGCCAGCGGAAAGGCCGCTCGGGGTCAGCCCCAGCATTTT CASGKAARGQPQHF
TRBJ2-2 . TRBV28 . TGTGCCAGCAGTTTCGGAACCGGGGAGCTGTTTTTT CASSFGTGELFF
TRBJ2-1 TRBD2 TRBV18 . TGTGCCAGCTCCCCGACTAGCCGTAGCTCCTACAATGAGCAGTTCTTC CASSPTSRSSYNEQFF
TRBJ2-7 . TRBV27 once TGTGCCAGCAGGAAGAGAAGGGACTCCTACGAGCAGTACTTC CASRKRRDSYEQYF
TRBJ2-1 TRBD2 TRBV7-6 . TGTGCCAGCAGCTTTGGACTAGCGTGGGAACACAATGAGCAGTTCTTC CASSFGLAWEHNEQFF
TRBJ2-3 TRBD2 TRBV10-3 . TGTGCCACAGCAGCGGGAGGCCCAGATACGCAGTATTTT CATAAGGPDTQYF
TRBJ2-7 TRBD1 TRBV4-3 . TGCGCCAGCAGCCCAGCGACAGGGCGAACCTACTACGAGCAGTACTTC CASSPATGRTYYEQYF
TRBJ1-2 TRBD1 TRBV7-3 . TGTGCCAGCAGTCGAACAGGGGCGGGCAACTATGGCTACACCTTC CASSRTGAGNYGYTF
TRBJ1-1 . TRBV27 . TGTGCCAGCAGCCTAAAGGGGAACACTGAAGCTTTCTTT CASSLKGNTEAFF
TRBJ2-7 . TRBV2 . TGTGCCAGCACTCCGGACCACTACGAGCAGTACTTC CASTPDHYEQYF
TRBJ2-1 . TRBV30 . TGTGCCTGGAGTGTTCGGTACAATGAGCAGTTCTTC CAWSVRYNEQFF
TRBJ2-7 TRBD2 TRBV27 . TGTGCCAGCAGTTTATCTCGCGGGGGCGAGCAGTACTTC CASSLSRGGEQYF
TRBJ1-3 TRBD1 TRBV5-4 . TGTGCCAGCAGCAAGGGACAGGCCGACTCTGGAAACACCATATATTTT CASSKGQADSGNTIYF
TRBJ1-5 . TRBV5-1 . TGCGCCAGCAGCCCGGACCCTAATCAGCCCCAGCATTTT CASSPDPNQPQHF
TRBJ1-1 . TRBV6-1 . TGTGCCAGCAGTGAAGGAGGCGCCGGGACTGAAGCTTTCTTT CASSEGGAGTEAFF
TRBJ2-7 TRBD2 TRBV5-4 . TGTGCCAGCAGCCGTACGGGCGGGGGTCTAAACGAGCAGTACTTC CASSRTGGGLNEQYF
TRBJ2-1 . TRBV4-3 once TGCGCCAGCAGCCTGCCAGGGGGGGGCCGCAATGAGCAGTTCTTC CASSLPGGGRNEQFF
TRBJ1-5 TRBD1 TRBV6-1 once TGTGCCAGCAGCGGACAGGGGGGGAATCAGCCCCAGCATTTT CASSGQGGNQPQHF
TRBJ2-7 TRBD1 TRBV28 . TGTGCCAGCAGGCGGACAGGAGACTCCTACGAGCAGTACTTC CASRRTGDSYEQYF
TRBJ1-5 . TRBV19 . TGTGCCAGTAGCCTAGGGTATAGCAATCAGCCCCAGCATTTT CASSLGYSNQPQHF
TRBJ2-3 . TRBV2 . TGTGCCAGCAGTGATCTGGGCGGGGCGCAGTATTTT CASSDLGGAQYF
TRBJ2-7 . TRBV18 . TGTGCCAGCTCACCAACGCAGGGGAGGAACGAGCAGTACTTC CASSPTQGRNEQYF
TRBJ2-5 . TRBV6-1 . TGTGCCGCCAAGGGGTACCAAGAGACCCAGTACTTC CAAKGYQETQYF
TRBJ2-7 . TRBV5-1 once TGCGCCACCACCCGGGCGGTATACTTC CATTRAVYF